This TCR beta chain was identified in a study of human T cells and chemical hapten exposure (dated by TCRdb to the early 2020s). Turning to the overall study: For sensitization, 2% DPC in acetone was applied to a roughly 2 cm by roughly 2 cm area of upper inner arm skin. Blood samples were taken from patients before sensitization (week 0) and then at 2, 6 and about 24 weeks after DPC sensitization. Libraries were pooled for sequencing, and per-sample TCR yields varied mainly because of small differences in library volumes within the pool. Patch testing on the upper back used Finn chambers containing 0.01% DPC, with scoring done after 6 days according to International Contact Dermatitis Research Group standards. Alopecia areata with under or over 50% scalp involvement, alopecia totalis and alopecia universalis were represented in the patient cohort, which was mostly female. Throughout the study period of roughly 24 weeks, patients also received therapeutic DPC doses to the scalp every week. Some 29 alopecia patients provided blood for TCR sequencing at one to four time points (pre-sensitization, 2, 6 and 24 weeks). Peripheral blood TCR repertoire changes were tracked in vivo in alopecia patients during primary and secondary sensitization to the hapten diphenylcyclopropenone (DPC).

Findings and caveats that apply to the study as a whole: Repeated subsampling changed both the strength of the expansion versus patch-test correlation and the threshold at which that correlation became significant. Expanded TCRs formed significantly more large CDR3 similarity clusters than pre-sensitization or healthy control sets, consistent with antigen-driven responses. The number of TCRs above 1 in 1000 frequency did not change with DPC sensitization; there was no evidence of global repertoire structure alterations. Alopecia, a presumed autoimmune disease, was present in all patients, so the immune response of the patients might differ from that of healthy individuals. Patch test score correlated positively with the number of PT1 expanded TCRs, reaching significance at thresholds 8, 16 and 32 but not at 4.

This clonotype was observed a handful of times. Its antigen is not yet known. It has no much larger one-base neighbor in the sample; base qualities were not kept. Receptors were amplified or captured by RACE. The sample was run on a NextSeq 500. Library preparation attached unique molecular identifiers to individual cDNA molecules for quantitative, reproducible TCR counting. Each blood RNA sample was used to sequence both TCR alpha and TCR beta chains. The source study handled its data this way. Samples had a median of roughly 91,000 TCRs, with a range from roughly 23,224 to 750,000. The Decombinator software suite was used to annotate the V, J and CDR3 of the TCR reads. For PS versus PT1 abundance plots, all samples were subsampled to the same number of TCRs (28,000). Expanded TCRs were defined as absent before sensitization and observed at least eight times at the 2-week time point. TCRdb reprocessed the public reads (quality trimming at Q25 with fastp, clone calling with MiXCR) and kept in-frame beta chains. Here each entry gathers all rows of one CDR3 protein and keeps the most common genes and DNA. The V and J calls and clone size are TCRdb's, not the authors'. This sample comprises 200,000 to 300,000 distinct CDR3 sequences, around 9.3% of them detected only once. In total, the top ten clones hold over 2% of the sample.

The sample's time point label, decoded: pre-sensitization, week 0. The treatment or condition label for this specimen denotes: therapeutic diphenylcyclopropenone sensitization with weekly scalp DPC. At each patch-test visit, blood was drawn before the patch test was applied. Eligible patients were aged 18 to 70, diagnosed with alopecia, deemed suitable for DPC therapy, and excluded if pregnant. Unfractionated whole blood was collected in Tempus Blood RNA tubes, and total RNA was extracted from that blood. This TCR came from a woman aged 40-49 years with alopecia areata. Some clones in this sample may be carry-over from other donors' samples. The sample here was whole blood, taken in connection with sensitization to the hapten diphenylcyclopropenone (DPC).

The CDR3 loop reads CASRSGIDTGELFF. The DNA sequence is TGTGCATCCAGGTCGGGCATCGACACCGGGGAGCTGTTTTTT. The V and J genes are TRBV10-3 and TRBJ2-2; no D gene call is confident. The CDR3 runs 14 residues from the cysteine to the phenylalanine. Only CDR3 DNA is held: 42 bases, read in frame from base 1. The germline V gene provides CDR1 ENHRY and CDR2 SYGVKD.